Sequencing of this T cell receptor (beta chain) was carried out in a study of CDR3 diversity in severe acne. In TCRdb, the PCR reads were re-called with MiXCR into one record per CDR3 protein. The repertoire consists of 89,000 or so distinct CDR3 sequences, with around half occurring once and the leading ten covering about a tenth. CDR3 size: 17 residues. V lost 1 base, J lost 6 bases, and 14 bases stayed unmatched. The chain combines TRBV12-3 or TRBV12-4 with TRBJ1-2; TRBD1 matches at 7 bases. The origin of this receptor is a male donor in good health, serving as a control. Sequenced: blood. The CDR3: CASSLERRWDSPHGYTF. The CDR3 DNA reads TGTGCCAGCAGTTTAGAAAGGCGTTGGGACAGTCCGCATGGCTACACCTTC.